This T cell receptor (beta chain) was obtained from a study of control samples from healthy donors and cancer patients. The germline V and J ends were trimmed by 0 bases and 0 bases, with 9 bases remaining between them. This CDR3 contains 17 residues. The germline V gene has CDR1 LGHNA and CDR2 YNFKEQ. The protocol was immunoSEQ multiplex PCR, while the TCRdb copy is restricted to in-frame clones and leaves out a portion. The sample includes 85,000 to 100,000 clones, approximately 93% of them seen just once. The sequence was collected from a man younger than 35 in good health. Sequencing used blood. The gene calls are TRBV4-2 and TRBJ1-6; D gene unclear. DNA of the CDR3: TGTGCCAGCAGCCAAGATGGGCCAAGCTCCTATAATTCACCCCTCCACTTT. Encoded protein: CASSQDGPSSYNSPLHF.